The 5 T cell receptor beta chains listed next were all sequenced from one sample in a study of control samples from healthy donors and cancer patients. Clones were read by immunoSEQ multiplex PCR, and TCRdb kept only the in-frame ones, dropping some. The sample lists 150,000 or so clones; 80% to 95% were seen once. The sequenced sample was blood. The receptors come from a man younger than 35 in good health.

This clone has only one observation. The chain is built from TRBV7-3 and TRBJ1-2; D unresolved. The germline V and J ends were trimmed by 8 bases and 7 bases, with 2 bases remaining between them. CDR3 length: 8 residues. Germline V gene lookup returns CDR1 SGHTA and CDR2 FQGTGA. The CDR3 bases are TGTGCCAGCTGTGGCTACACCTTC. Translated, it gives CASCGYTF.

The rearrangement joins TRBV18 to TRBJ1-4; TRBD1 is a possible D gene (5 bases). The CDR3 is 14 amino acids. Trimming cost V 0 bases and J 6 bases, with 8 bases left between them. Germline V CDR1 and CDR2: KGHSH, LQKENI. DNA for the CDR3: TGTGCCAGCTCACCACCAGGGGCTTATGAAAAACTGTTTTTT. This translates into CASSPPGAYEKLFF.

The chain is built from TRBV7-9 and TRBJ2-2; D perhaps matches TRBD1 (5 bases). Germline CDR1 reads SEHNR; CDR2 reads FQNEAQ (reference sequence). This CDR3 region has 15 residues. V was pared by 5 bases and J by 5 bases, with 15 bases between. CDR3 amino acids: CASSRGRVGTGELFF. The DNA for the CDR3 is TGTGCCAGCAGCAGGGGCCGAGTGGGGACCGGGGAGCTGTTTTTT.

The V and J genes are TRBV27 and TRBJ2-3; TRBD2 is a possible D gene (7 bases). V lost 10 bases and J 3 bases, leaving 17 bases between the germline ends. CDR3 length: 14 residues. Germline V gene sequence: CDR1 MNHEY, CDR2 SMNVEV (reference sequence). CDR3 coding DNA: TGTGCCACCCAACCTAGGGGGGGGACAGATACGCAGTATTTT. Residues: CATQPRGGTDTQYF.

This chain links TRBV27 with TRBJ1-6, with a tentative D call TRBD1 (5 bases). Trimming pared 7 bases from V and 12 bases from J, leaving 28 bases between. The V gene's germline CDR1 is MNHEY and CDR2 SMNVEV (reference sequence). The CDR3 is 17 amino acids. CDR3 coding DNA: TGTGCCAGCACCACAAGGGGCTATTTGACTACGGCGGGACCCCTCCACTTT. Translation: CASTTRGYLTTAGPLHF.